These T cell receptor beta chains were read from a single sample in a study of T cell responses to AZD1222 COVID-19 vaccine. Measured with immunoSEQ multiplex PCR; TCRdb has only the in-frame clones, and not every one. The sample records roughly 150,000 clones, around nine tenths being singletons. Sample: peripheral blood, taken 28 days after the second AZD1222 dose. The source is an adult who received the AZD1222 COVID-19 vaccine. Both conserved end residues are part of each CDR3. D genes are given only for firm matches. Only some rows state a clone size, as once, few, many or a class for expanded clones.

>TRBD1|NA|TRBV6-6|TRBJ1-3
CASSYSNRGPGNTIYF
TGTGCCAGCAGTTACTCAAACAGGGGGCCCGGAAACACCATATATTTT
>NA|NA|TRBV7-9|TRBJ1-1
CASSFQGAPNTEAFF
TGTGCCAGCAGCTTCCAAGGGGCTCCGAACACTGAAGCTTTCTTT
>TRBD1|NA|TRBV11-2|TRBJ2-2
CASSLVYRGTRSGELFF
TGTGCCAGCAGCTTAGTTTACAGGGGCACCCGGAGCGGGGAGCTGTTTTTT
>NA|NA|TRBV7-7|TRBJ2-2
CASSPTVNTGELFF
TGTGCTAGCAGCCCGACAGTCAACACCGGGGAGCTGTTTTTT
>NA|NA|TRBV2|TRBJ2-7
CASRAQPGLYEQYF
TGTGCCAGCAGAGCCCAGCCGGGACTCTACGAGCAGTACTTC
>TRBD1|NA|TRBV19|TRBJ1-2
CASSMGLGYGKGQGNYGYTF
TGTGCCAGTAGTATGGGATTGGGTTATGGCAAAGGACAGGGGAACTATGGCTACACCTTC
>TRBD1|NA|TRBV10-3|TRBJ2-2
CAIRTGVTNTGELFF
TGTGCCATCAGGACAGGGGTAACGAACACCGGGGAGCTGTTTTTT
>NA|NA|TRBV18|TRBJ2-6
CASSPMGSGANVLTF
TGTGCCAGCTCACCAATGGGGTCTGGGGCCAACGTCCTGACTTTC
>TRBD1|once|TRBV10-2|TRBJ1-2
CASSDKGATFYGYTF
TGCGCCAGCAGTGATAAGGGGGCGACGTTCTATGGCTACACCTTC
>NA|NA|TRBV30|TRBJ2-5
CAWSVAGGYGPTPAQYF
TGTGCCTGGAGTGTTGCTGGCGGTTACGGCCCAACCCCGGCCCAGTACTTC
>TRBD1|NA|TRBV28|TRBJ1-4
CASSSDLPRDSNEKLFF
TGTGCCAGCAGTTCCGACCTTCCCCGGGACAGTAATGAAAAACTGTTTTTT
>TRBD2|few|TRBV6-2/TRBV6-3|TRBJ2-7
CASSQNPYKLAGHEQYF
TGTGCCAGCAGTCAAAACCCCTACAAACTAGCGGGGCACGAGCAGTACTTC
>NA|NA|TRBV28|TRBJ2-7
CASSTETFAYEQYF
TGTGCCAGCAGTACCGAGACCTTCGCCTACGAGCAGTACTTC
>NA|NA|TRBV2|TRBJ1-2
CASIRQEGGYTF
TGTGCCAGCATACGACAGGAGGGCGGCTACACCTTC
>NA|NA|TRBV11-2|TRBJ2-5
CASSLVLRETQYF
TGTGCCAGCAGCTTAGTACTCAGGGAGACCCAGTACTTC
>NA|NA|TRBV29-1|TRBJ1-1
CSVEESGTEAFF
TGCAGCGTTGAGGAGTCCGGAACTGAAGCTTTCTTT
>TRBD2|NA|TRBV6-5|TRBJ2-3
CASSQTSGPRHF
TGTGCCAGCAGTCAAACTAGCGGGCCGAGGCATTTT
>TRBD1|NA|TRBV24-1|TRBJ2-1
CATSSSPRDRFSNEQFF
TGTGCCACCAGCAGTAGTCCCCGGGACAGGTTTTCCAATGAGCAGTTCTTC
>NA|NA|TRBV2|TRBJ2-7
CASNERKRSYEQYF
TGTGCCAGCAATGAACGGAAACGAAGCTACGAGCAGTACTTC
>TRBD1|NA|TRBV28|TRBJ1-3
CASSSTGRVGNTIYF
TGTGCCAGCAGTTCGACAGGGAGGGTTGGAAACACCATATATTTT
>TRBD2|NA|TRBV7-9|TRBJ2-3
CASSFGLAGVDTQYF
TGTGCCAGCAGCTTCGGGCTAGCGGGGGTAGATACGCAGTATTTT
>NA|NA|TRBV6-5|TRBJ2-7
CASSYRGTYEQYF
TGTGCCAGCAGTTACAGGGGTACCTACGAGCAGTACTTC
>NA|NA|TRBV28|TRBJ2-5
CASSFGGQGETQYF
TGTGCCAGCAGTTTTGGGGGGCAGGGAGAGACCCAGTACTTC
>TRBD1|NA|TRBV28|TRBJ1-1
CATTPRQGGAFF
TGTGCCACCACCCCCAGACAGGGAGGAGCTTTCTTT
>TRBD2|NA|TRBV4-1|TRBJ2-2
CASSPTGGGKIGELFF
TGCGCCAGCAGCCCGACTGGGGGAGGGAAAATCGGGGAGCTGTTTTTT
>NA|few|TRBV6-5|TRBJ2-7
CASSYAPSATYEQYF
TGTGCCAGCAGTTACGCACCGAGCGCCACCTACGAGCAGTACTTC
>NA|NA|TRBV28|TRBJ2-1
CASTGPRALNEQFF
TGTGCCAGCACCGGGCCCCGGGCGCTAAATGAGCAGTTCTTC
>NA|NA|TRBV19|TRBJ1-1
CASGPKNTEAFF
TGTGCCAGTGGACCCAAGAACACTGAAGCTTTCTTT
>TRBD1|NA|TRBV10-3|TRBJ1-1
CAISESTGGNTEAFF
TGTGCCATCAGTGAGTCGACAGGGGGGAACACTGAAGCTTTCTTT
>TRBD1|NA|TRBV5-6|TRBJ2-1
CACLKKGTGGINEQFF
TGTGCCTGCCTCAAAAAGGGGACAGGGGGCATCAATGAGCAGTTCTTC
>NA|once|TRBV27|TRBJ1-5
CATGTDHQPQHF
TGTGCCACCGGGACGGATCATCAGCCCCAGCATTTT
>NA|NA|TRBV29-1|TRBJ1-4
CSVPGPQGEKLFF
TGCAGCGTTCCCGGGCCCCAGGGGGAAAAACTGTTTTTT
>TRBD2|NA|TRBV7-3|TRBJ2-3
CATSPGQGLAGGYTQYF
TGTGCCACAAGTCCGGGACAAGGACTAGCGGGAGGGTATACGCAGTATTTT
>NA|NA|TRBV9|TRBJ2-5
CASSVVGNPQETQYF
TGTGCCAGCAGCGTAGTGGGTAACCCCCAAGAGACCCAGTACTTC
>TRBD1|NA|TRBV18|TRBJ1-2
CASSPAGGNYGYTF
TGTGCCAGCTCACCGGCAGGGGGAAACTATGGCTACACCTTC
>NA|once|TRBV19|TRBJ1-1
CASSIQVGTEAFF
TGTGCCAGTAGTATACAGGTGGGGACTGAAGCTTTCTTT
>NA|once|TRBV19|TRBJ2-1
CASSTLDEQFF
TGTGCCAGTAGTACCCTCGATGAGCAGTTCTTC
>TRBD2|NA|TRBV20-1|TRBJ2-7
CSASDSSSGRVEQYF
TGCAGTGCTAGTGATTCAAGTAGCGGGAGGGTCGAGCAGTACTTC
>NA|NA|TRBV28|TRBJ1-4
CASSSTQGGSEKLFF
TGTGCCAGCAGTTCCACCCAGGGAGGAAGTGAAAAACTGTTTTTT
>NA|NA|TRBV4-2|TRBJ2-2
CASSRGGNTGELFF
TGTGCCAGCAGCAGGGGAGGAAACACCGGGGAGCTGTTTTTT
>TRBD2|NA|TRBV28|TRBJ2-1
CASGTSGAMSLEQFF
TGTGCCAGCGGGACTAGCGGAGCAATGAGTCTTGAGCAGTTCTTC
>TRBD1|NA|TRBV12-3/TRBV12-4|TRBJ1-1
CASSSTGHTEAFF
TGTGCCAGCAGTTCGACAGGGCACACTGAAGCTTTCTTT
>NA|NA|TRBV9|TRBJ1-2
CASSDVGRGQGYTF
TGTGCCAGCAGCGACGTAGGGAGGGGTCAAGGCTACACCTTC
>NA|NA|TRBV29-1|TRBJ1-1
CSVVRGGYGRDTEAFF
TGCAGCGTTGTTCGCGGAGGGTATGGCCGGGACACTGAAGCTTTCTTT
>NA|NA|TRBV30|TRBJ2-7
CAWSALDEQYF
TGTGCCTGGAGTGCGTTGGACGAGCAGTACTTC
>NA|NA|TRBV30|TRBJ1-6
CAWRSTGRRSPLHF
TGTGCCTGGAGATCGACAGGCCGGCGATCACCCCTCCACTTT
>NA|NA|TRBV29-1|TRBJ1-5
CSVKEDVGGQPQHF
TGCAGCGTTAAGGAGGACGTCGGAGGTCAGCCCCAGCATTTT
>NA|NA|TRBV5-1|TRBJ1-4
CASRTGLGNEKLFF
TGCGCCAGCAGAACTGGGCTTGGTAATGAAAAACTGTTTTTT
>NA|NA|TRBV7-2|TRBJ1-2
CASSLGGAEVGYTF
TGTGCCAGCAGCTTAGGCGGAGCCGAAGTTGGCTACACCTTC
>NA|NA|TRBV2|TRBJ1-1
CASTEGGMNTEAFF
TGTGCCAGCACCGAAGGGGGAATGAACACTGAAGCTTTCTTT
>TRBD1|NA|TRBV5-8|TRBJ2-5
CASSSGQGGETQYF
TGTGCCAGCAGCTCAGGACAGGGAGGAGAGACCCAGTACTTC
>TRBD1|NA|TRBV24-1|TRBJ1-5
CATAGQHNQPQHF
TGTGCCACCGCGGGACAGCACAATCAGCCCCAGCATTTT
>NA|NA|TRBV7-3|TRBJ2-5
CASSVRGLETQYF
TGTGCCAGCAGTGTACGGGGGTTGGAGACCCAGTACTTC
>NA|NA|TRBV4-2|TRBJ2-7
CASSQDRAPHPYEQYF
TGTGCCAGCAGCCAAGATCGGGCGCCCCACCCCTACGAGCAGTACTTC
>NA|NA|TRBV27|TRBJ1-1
CASSLQGNTEAFF
TGTGCCAGCAGTTTACAAGGGAACACTGAAGCTTTCTTT
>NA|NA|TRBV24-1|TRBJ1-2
CATSLGDRSYGYTF
TGTGCCACCAGTCTGGGAGACAGGAGCTATGGCTACACCTTC
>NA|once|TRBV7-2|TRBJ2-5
CASSSRGFETQYF
TGTGCCAGCAGCTCCCGGGGGTTCGAGACCCAGTACTTC